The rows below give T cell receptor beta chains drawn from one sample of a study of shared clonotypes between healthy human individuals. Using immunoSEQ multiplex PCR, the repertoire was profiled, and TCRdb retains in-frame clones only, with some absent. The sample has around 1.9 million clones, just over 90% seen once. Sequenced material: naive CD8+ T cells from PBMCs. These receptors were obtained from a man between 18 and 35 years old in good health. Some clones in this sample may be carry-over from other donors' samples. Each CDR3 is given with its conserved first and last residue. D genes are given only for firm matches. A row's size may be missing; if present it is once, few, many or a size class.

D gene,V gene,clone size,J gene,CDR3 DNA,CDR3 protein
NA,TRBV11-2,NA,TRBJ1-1,TGTGCCAGCAGCTATAGCAGGGTGTCTAACACTGAAGCTTTCTTT,CASSYSRVSNTEAFF
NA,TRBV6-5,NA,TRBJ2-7,TGTGCCAGCAGGGAGCGGGACAACAACTCCTACGAGCAGTACTTC,CASRERDNNSYEQYF
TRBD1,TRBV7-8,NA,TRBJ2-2,TGTGCCAGCAGCTTAGCCGGGACAGGGGCGGTGTACACCGGGGAGCTGTTTTTT,CASSLAGTGAVYTGELFF
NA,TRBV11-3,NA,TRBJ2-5,TGTGCCAGCAGCTTCCGGGGGGAGACCCAGTACTTC,CASSFRGETQYF
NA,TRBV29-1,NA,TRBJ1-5,TGCAGCGTGGGGTCACCGACGGGGCCCCAGCATTTT,CSVGSPTGPQHF
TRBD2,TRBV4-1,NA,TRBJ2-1,TGCGCCAGCAGCCAAGAATTATCACTAGCGGGAGGTTATGAGCAGTTCTTC,CASSQELSLAGGYEQFF
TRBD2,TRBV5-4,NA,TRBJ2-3,TGTGCCAGCAGCTTAAAACGGGAGGTCCGCACAGATACGCAGTATTTT,CASSLKREVRTDTQYF
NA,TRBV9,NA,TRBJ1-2,TGTGCCAGCAGCCTCTCCCCTGACGGATACCAGGACTATGGCTACACCTTC,CASSLSPDGYQDYGYTF
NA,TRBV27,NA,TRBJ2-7,TGTGCCAGCAGTCACATTTTCTCAACGGGGACCTCCTACGAGCAGTACTTC,CASSHIFSTGTSYEQYF
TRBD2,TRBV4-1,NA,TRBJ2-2,TGCGCCAGCAGCCGAACGACGGGGACTAGCGGGAGGGGGAGCACCGGGGAGCTGTTTTTT,CASSRTTGTSGRGSTGELFF
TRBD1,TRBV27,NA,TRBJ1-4,TGTGCCAGCAGTGGAGGACAGGGTGGTTTTTATGAAAAACTGTTTTTT,CASSGGQGGFYEKLFF
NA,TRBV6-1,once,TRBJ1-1,TGTGCCAGCAAATTGGGACCGATTAACACTGAAGCTTTCTTT,CASKLGPINTEAFF
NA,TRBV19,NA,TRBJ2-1,TGTGCCAGTAGTATTGCAGCGGGTAGGGTGGCCAATGAGCAGTTCTTC,CASSIAAGRVANEQFF
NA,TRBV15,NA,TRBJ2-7,TGTGCCACCAGCCAGCGGACCTACGAGCAGTACTTC,CATSQRTYEQYF
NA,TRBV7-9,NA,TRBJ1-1,TGTGCCAGCAGCCCTTGGACAGCGAACACTGAAGCTTTCTTT,CASSPWTANTEAFF